This passage covers 6 T cell receptor beta chains from one sample sequenced in a study of cytotoxic CD8 clonotypes in ibrutinib-treated CLL. The data were produced by immunoSEQ multiplex PCR, yet TCRdb's version contains in-frame clones alone and is incomplete. The repertoire has about 330,000 clones, roughly two thirds of them found once; the top ten carry around 6.3%. The source was PBMCs, collected after 36 months of ibrutinib treatment. The receptors here all came from a human donor with chronic lymphocytic leukemia.

A few counts support this clone. This chain links TRBV28 with TRBJ1-3; D is unresolved. The CDR3 length is 12 residues. The V end lost 11 bases, the J end lost 4 bases, and 12 bases lay between the germline ends. Germline V gene lookup returns CDR1 MDHEN and CDR2 SYDVKM. Here the CDR3 reads CAVLNPGNTIYF. The DNA for the CDR3 is TGTGCCGTTCTCAATCCCGGAAACACCATATATTTT.

This clone was picked up one time. This rearrangement joins TRBV4-3 to TRBJ2-3; tentatively, D is TRBD1 or TRBD2 (6 bases each). This CDR3 comprises 15 residues. Germline-derived CDR1 and CDR2 are LGHNA and YSLEER. Trimming left V 0 bases short and J 4 bases short, with 11 bases between. The CDR3 reads CASSQDGGPPDTQYF. CDR3 nucleotide sequence: TGCGCCAGCAGCCAAGATGGGGGGCCGCCAGATACGCAGTATTTT.

This chain joins TRBV9 and TRBJ2-7, with 9 bases identical to TRBD1. Trimming took 3 bases from V and 3 from J; bases not matched to a gene: 4. This CDR3 spans 14 amino acids. CDR1 is SGDLS, CDR2 YYNGEE, per germline. The DNA for the CDR3 is TGTGCCAGCAGCGCCGGGACAGGGATCTACGAGCAGTACTTC. Encoded protein: CASSAGTGIYEQYF. Supplemented by reference TRBV9 and TRBJ2-7, the full variable domain reads DSGVTQTPKHLITATGQRVTLRCSPRSGDLSVYWYQQSLDQGLQFLIQYYNGEERAKGNILERFSAQQFPDLHSELNLSSLELGDSALYFCASSAGTGIYEQYFGPGTRLTVT.

The gene calls are TRBV4-3 and TRBJ2-7; D gene ambiguous. The V gene lost 0 bases and the J gene lost 5 bases, with 8 bases spanning the gap. Germline-derived CDR1 and CDR2 are LGHNA and YSLEER. The CDR3 is 13 residues long. CDR3 bases: TGCGCCAGCAGCCAAGATAGGAGAGACGAGCAGTACTTC. Amino acids: CASSQDRRDEQYF.

The table lists this clone with a few counts. The chain combines TRBV18 with TRBJ1-1, with D perhaps matching TRBD1 (5 bases). V was pared by 2 bases and J by 2 bases, with 15 bases between. The V gene's germline CDR1 is KGHSH and CDR2 LQKENI. There are 16 residues in the CDR3. The CDR3 spells CASSPAPRTINTEAFF. CDR3 bases: TGTGCCAGCTCACCAGCCCCTCGGACAATCAACACTGAAGCTTTCTTT.

The gene calls are TRBV5-4 and TRBJ2-7, with 13 positions matching TRBD2. The CDR3 sequence is 17 residues long. From germline, CDR1 is SGHNT and CDR2 YYREEE (reference sequence). The ends lost 3 bases at V and 7 bases at J; junction bases unmatched: 13. Here the CDR3 reads CASSSGYTSGGAGEQYF. CDR3 nucleotide sequence: TGTGCCAGCAGCTCGGGCTACACTAGCGGGGGGGCCGGGGAGCAGTACTTC.